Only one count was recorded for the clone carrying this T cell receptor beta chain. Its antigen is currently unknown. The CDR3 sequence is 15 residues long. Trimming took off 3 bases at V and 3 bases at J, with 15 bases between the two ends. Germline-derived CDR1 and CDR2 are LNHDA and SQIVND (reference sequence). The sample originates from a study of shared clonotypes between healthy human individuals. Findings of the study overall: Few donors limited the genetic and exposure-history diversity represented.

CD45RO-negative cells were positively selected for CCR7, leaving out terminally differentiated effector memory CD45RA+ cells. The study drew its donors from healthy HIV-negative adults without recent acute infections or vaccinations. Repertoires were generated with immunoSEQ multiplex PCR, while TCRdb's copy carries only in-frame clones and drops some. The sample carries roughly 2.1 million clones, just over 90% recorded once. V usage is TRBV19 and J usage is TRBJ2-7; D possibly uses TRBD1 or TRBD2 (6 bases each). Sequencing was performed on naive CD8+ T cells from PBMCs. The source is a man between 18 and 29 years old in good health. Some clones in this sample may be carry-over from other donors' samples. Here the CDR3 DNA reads TGTGCCAGTAGTATTGGGGTGGGGGGCTTCTACGAGCAGTACTTC. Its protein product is CASSIGVGGFYEQYF.